This is a list of T cell receptor beta chains from one sample in a study of blood T cell repertoires in COVID-19. Some clones are missing from TCRdb's copy, which holds only in-frame ones; the method was immunoSEQ multiplex PCR. The sample carries about 220,000 clones, 85% recorded once. Sequencing was carried out using peripheral blood. The receptors originated from a woman between 65 and 79 years old with COVID-19, enrolled during active disease. CDR3s include the opening cysteine and the closing phenylalanine or tryptophan. The order of the fields is V gene, J gene, D gene, clone size, CDR3 protein, CDR3 DNA. D genes are given only for firm matches. A clone size is listed for some rows: how often the clone was seen (once, few, many), or a class if it is expanded.

TRBV5-1	TRBJ2-1	TRBD2	once	CASTAGTSGASEQFF	TGCGCCAGCACCGCCGGGACTAGCGGAGCTAGTGAGCAGTTCTTC
TRBV29-1	TRBJ1-3	NA	NA	CSVILSGIGNTIYF	TGCAGCGTTATTTTATCAGGGATCGGAAACACCATATATTTT
TRBV6-1	TRBJ2-1	TRBD2	NA	CASSDSGGPINEQFF	TGTGCCAGCAGTGACAGCGGGGGGCCAATCAATGAGCAGTTCTTC
TRBV3-1/TRBV3-2	TRBJ1-5	NA	NA	CASSHHRENQPQHF	TGTGCCAGCAGCCACCACAGGGAAAATCAGCCCCAGCATTTT
TRBV6-2/TRBV6-3	TRBJ2-1	NA	NA	CASSLSSYNEQFF	TGTGCCAGCAGTTTGAGCTCCTACAATGAGCAGTTCTTC
TRBV27	TRBJ1-6	NA	once	CASSFRGIANSPLHF	TGTGCCAGCAGTTTCAGGGGTATTGCAAATTCACCCCTCCACTTT
TRBV4-3	TRBJ2-1	NA	NA	CASSRAFNNEQFF	TGCGCCAGCAGCCGGGCCTTCAACAATGAGCAGTTCTTC
TRBV13	TRBJ1-1	TRBD1	NA	CASSFIGDRTGTEAFF	TGTGCCAGCAGCTTCATAGGGGACAGGACGGGGACTGAAGCTTTCTTT
TRBV6-1	TRBJ1-1	NA	few	CASSRAINTEAFF	TGTGCCAGCAGCCGAGCAATTAACACTGAAGCTTTCTTT
TRBV5-6	TRBJ2-3	TRBD2	NA	CASSFRLAVGGADTQYF	TGTGCCAGCAGCTTCAGACTAGCCGTAGGCGGAGCAGATACGCAGTATTTT
TRBV28	TRBJ1-1	NA	NA	CASSFGYGQRLTFNTEAFF	TGTGCCAGCAGTTTTGGGTATGGACAGCGCTTGACCTTTAACACTGAAGCTTTCTTT
TRBV7-3	TRBJ2-1	TRBD2	NA	CASSFRLAGGLNEQFF	TGTGCCAGCAGCTTCCGACTAGCGGGGGGGCTGAATGAGCAGTTCTTC
TRBV6-2/TRBV6-3	TRBJ1-2	TRBD1	NA	CASSVGQGLYGYTF	TGTGCCAGCAGTGTCGGACAGGGCCTCTATGGCTACACCTTC
TRBV11-2	TRBJ2-1	TRBD1	NA	CASSLGGQGANEQFF	TGTGCCAGCAGCTTAGGGGGGCAGGGGGCTAATGAGCAGTTCTTC
TRBV7-2	TRBJ2-7	NA	NA	CASSLEYYEQYF	TGTGCCAGCAGCTTAGAATACTACGAGCAGTACTTC
TRBV11-3	TRBJ2-7	NA	NA	CASSLDGPDEQYF	TGTGCCAGCAGCTTAGATGGTCCGGACGAGCAGTACTTC
TRBV7-2	TRBJ2-3	NA	NA	CASLYSGADTQYF	TGTGCCAGCCTATATAGCGGAGCGGATACGCAGTATTTT
TRBV5-6	TRBJ2-5	NA	NA	CASSWTQETQYF	TGTGCCAGCAGCTGGACTCAAGAGACCCAGTACTTC
TRBV2	TRBJ1-2	NA	few	CASSVGQGSYGYTF	TGTGCCAGCAGTGTAGGGCAGGGGAGCTATGGCTACACCTTC
TRBV19	TRBJ1-6	NA	NA	CASSSRTETSPLHF	TGTGCCAGTAGTTCACGGACAGAAACGTCACCCCTCCACTTT
TRBV7-2	TRBJ1-5	NA	NA	CASSYNDQPQHF	TGTGCCAGCAGCTATAATGATCAGCCCCAGCATTTT
TRBV6-2/TRBV6-3	TRBJ2-3	NA	NA	CASSYADTQYF	TGTGCCAGCAGTTACGCGGATACGCAGTATTTT
TRBV28	TRBJ1-6	NA	NA	CASSLTFDNSPLHF	TGTGCCAGCAGCTTGACATTCGATAATTCACCCCTCCACTTT
TRBV27	TRBJ1-3	TRBD1	NA	CASSLQGAAFDTIYF	TGTGCCAGCAGTTTACAGGGGGCCGCGTTCGACACCATATATTTT
TRBV7-9	TRBJ2-5	TRBD2	NA	CASSYRLADNQETQYF	TGTGCCAGCAGCTACCGACTAGCGGACAACCAAGAGACCCAGTACTTC